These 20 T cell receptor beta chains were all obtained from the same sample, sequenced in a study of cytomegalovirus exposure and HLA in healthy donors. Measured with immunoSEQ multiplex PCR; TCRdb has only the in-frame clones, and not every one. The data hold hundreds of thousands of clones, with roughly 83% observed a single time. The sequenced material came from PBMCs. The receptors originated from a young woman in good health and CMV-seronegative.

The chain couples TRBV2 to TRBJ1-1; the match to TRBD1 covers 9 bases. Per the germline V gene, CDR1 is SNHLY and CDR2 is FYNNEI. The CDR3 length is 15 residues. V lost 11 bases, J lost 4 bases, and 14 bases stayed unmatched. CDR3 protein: CAAGGDRDLGTEAFF. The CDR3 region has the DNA TGTGCCGCGGGAGGGGACAGGGATTTGGGCACTGAAGCTTTCTTT.

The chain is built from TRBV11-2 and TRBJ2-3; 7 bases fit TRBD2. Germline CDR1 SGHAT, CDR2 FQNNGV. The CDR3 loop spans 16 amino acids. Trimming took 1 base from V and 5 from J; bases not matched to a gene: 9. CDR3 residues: CASSLVGRADIDTQYF. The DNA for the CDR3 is TGTGCCAGCAGCTTAGTGGGGAGGGCCGACATAGATACGCAGTATTTT.

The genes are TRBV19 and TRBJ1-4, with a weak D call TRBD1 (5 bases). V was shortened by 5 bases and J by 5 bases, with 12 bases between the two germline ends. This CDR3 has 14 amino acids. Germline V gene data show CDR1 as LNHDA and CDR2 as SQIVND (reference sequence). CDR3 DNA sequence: TGTGCCAGTAGTTTCGGGGGAACGAATGAAAAACTGTTTTTT. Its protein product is CASSFGGTNEKLFF.

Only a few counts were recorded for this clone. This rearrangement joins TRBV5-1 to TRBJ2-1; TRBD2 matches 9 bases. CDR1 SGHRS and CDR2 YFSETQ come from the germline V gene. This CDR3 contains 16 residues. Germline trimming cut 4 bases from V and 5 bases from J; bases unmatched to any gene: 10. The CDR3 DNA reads TGCGCCAGCAGCCTCTATGAAGCGGGAGGCCACAATGAGCAGTTCTTC. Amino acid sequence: CASSLYEAGGHNEQFF.

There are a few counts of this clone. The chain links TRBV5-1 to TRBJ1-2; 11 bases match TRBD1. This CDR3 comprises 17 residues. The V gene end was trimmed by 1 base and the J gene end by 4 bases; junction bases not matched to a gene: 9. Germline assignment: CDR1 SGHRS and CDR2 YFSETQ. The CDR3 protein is CASSLSSGTGGFYGYTF. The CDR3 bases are TGCGCCAGCAGCTTGTCCTCGGGGACAGGGGGATTCTATGGCTACACCTTC.

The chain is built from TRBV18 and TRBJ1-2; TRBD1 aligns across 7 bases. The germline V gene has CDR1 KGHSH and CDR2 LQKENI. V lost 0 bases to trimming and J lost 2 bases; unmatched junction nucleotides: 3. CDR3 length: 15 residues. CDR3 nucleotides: TGTGCCAGCTCACCACCGTCGACAGGGAACTATGGCTACACCTTC. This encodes CASSPPSTGNYGYTF.

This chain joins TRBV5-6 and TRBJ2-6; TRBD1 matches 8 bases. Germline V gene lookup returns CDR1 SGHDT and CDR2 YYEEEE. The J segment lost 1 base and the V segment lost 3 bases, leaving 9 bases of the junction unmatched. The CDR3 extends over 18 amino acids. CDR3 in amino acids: CASSSYRGQGSGANVLTF. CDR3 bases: TGTGCCAGCAGCTCTTATAGAGGACAGGGTTCTGGGGCCAACGTCCTGACTTTC.

The CDR3 loop reads CASSPRMSTNYGYTF. The CDR3 DNA reads as TGTGCCAGCAGTCCCCGGATGTCTACTAACTATGGCTACACCTTC. V and J are TRBV6-5 and TRBJ1-2; D is undetermined. The V and J ends lost 5 bases and 0 bases respectively, with 13 bases between them. Germline CDR1 is MNHEY and CDR2 is SVGAGI. This CDR3 contains 15 residues.

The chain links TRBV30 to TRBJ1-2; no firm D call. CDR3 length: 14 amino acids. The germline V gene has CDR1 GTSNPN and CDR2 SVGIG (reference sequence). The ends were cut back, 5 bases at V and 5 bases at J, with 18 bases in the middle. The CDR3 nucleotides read TGTGCCTGGGCGGAGGACTCAACCTCTTATGGCTACACCTTC. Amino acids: CAWAEDSTSYGYTF.

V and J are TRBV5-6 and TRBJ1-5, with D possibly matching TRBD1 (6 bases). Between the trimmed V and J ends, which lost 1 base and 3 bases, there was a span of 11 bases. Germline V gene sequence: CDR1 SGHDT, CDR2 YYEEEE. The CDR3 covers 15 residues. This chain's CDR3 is CASSLNRVPNQPQHF. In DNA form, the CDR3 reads TGTGCCAGCAGCTTGAACAGGGTCCCCAATCAGCCCCAGCATTTT.

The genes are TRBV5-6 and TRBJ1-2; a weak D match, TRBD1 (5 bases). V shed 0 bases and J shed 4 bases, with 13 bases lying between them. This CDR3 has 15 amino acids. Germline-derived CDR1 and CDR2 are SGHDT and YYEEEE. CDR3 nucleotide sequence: TGTGCCAGCAGCTTGGAGGGGAGGGCAGGCTATGGCTACACCTTC. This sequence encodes CASSLEGRAGYGYTF.

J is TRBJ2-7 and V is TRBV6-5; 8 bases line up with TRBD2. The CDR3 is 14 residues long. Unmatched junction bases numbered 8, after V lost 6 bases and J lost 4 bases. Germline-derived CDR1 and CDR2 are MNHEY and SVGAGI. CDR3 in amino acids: CASRPGGARYEQYF. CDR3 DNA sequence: TGTGCCAGCAGGCCCGGGGGGGCACGGTACGAGCAGTACTTC.

The CDR3 loop is CSVRQDSNQPQHF. The DNA for the CDR3 is TGCAGCGTTAGACAGGATAGCAATCAGCCCCAGCATTTT. This chain uses TRBV29-1 with TRBJ1-5; a possible D gene is TRBD1 (6 bases). Trimming took 5 bases from V and 0 from J, leaving 8 bases between them. The CDR3 has 13 residues. Per germline, CDR1 SQVTM and CDR2 ANQGSEA.

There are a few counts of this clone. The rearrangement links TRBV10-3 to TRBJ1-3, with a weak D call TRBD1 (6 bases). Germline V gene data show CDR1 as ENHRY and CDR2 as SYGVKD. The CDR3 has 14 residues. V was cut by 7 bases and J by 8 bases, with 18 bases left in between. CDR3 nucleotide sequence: TGTGCCATCAATCAGGACAGCCAGGGCCACACCATATATTTT. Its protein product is CAINQDSQGHTIYF.

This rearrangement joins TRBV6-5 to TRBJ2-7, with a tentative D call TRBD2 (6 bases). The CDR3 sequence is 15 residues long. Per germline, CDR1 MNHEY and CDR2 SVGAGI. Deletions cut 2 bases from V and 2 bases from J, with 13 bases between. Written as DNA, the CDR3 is TGTGCCAGCAGTTACGGAGGGTCGGGTCCCTACGAGCAGTACTTC. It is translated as CASSYGGSGPYEQYF.

CDR3 protein: CASSLPSGTQETQYF. In nucleotides, the CDR3 is TGTGCCAGCAGCTTGCCTAGCGGGACACAAGAGACCCAGTACTTC. The chain recombines TRBV5-4 with TRBJ2-5; 9 nucleotides align to TRBD2. Per germline, CDR1 SGHNT and CDR2 YYREEE (reference sequence). The junction had 3 bases not matched to a gene; V was cut back by 1 base and J by 2 bases. This CDR3 is built from 15 residues.

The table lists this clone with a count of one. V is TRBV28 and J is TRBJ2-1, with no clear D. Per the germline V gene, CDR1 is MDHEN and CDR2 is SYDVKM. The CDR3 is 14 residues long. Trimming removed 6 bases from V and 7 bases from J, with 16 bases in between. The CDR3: CASSFRTRRNEQFF. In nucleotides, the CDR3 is TGTGCCAGCAGCTTCCGGACCCGTAGGAATGAGCAGTTCTTC.

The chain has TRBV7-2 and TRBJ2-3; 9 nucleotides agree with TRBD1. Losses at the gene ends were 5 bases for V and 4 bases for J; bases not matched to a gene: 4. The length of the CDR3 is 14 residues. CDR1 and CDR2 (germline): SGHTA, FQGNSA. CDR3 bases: TGTGCCAGCAGCCTGAGACAGGGGGCAGATACGCAGTATTTT. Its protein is CASSLRQGADTQYF.

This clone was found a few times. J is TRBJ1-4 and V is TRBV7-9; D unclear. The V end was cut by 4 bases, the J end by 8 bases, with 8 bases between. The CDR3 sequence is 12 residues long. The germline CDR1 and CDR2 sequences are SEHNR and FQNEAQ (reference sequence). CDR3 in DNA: TGTGCCAGCAGCTCAGGAAAGGAAAAACTGTTTTTT. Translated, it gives CASSSGKEKLFF. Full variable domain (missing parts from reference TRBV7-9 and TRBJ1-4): DTGVSQNPRHKITKRGQNVTFRCDPISEHNRLYWYRQTLGQGPEFLTYFQNEAQLEKSRLLSDRFSAERPKGSFSTLEIQRTEQGDSAMYLCASSSGKEKLFFGSGTQLSVL.

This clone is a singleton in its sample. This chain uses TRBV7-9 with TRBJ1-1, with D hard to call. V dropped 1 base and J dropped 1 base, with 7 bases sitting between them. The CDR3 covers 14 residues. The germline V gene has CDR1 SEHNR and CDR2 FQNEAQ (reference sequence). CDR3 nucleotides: TGTGCCAGCAGCTTAGTGACCAAGAACACTGAAGCTTTCTTT. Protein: CASSLVTKNTEAFF.